Included here is one T cell receptor beta chain sequence, with context. Its antigen is not identified. This sample stems from a study of untreated major depressive disorder. Findings and limits, study-wide: TRBV25-01 and TRBV02-01 followed the flow pattern without significance. Each subject's top five TRBV05-01 clones were all private. Compared with controls, depressed patients showed more TRBV05-01 (Vbeta 5.1) usage in CD4+ T cells.

Roughly 29 ml of peripheral blood was collected per donor. CDR3 length: 19 amino acids. CDR1 MNHEY and CDR2 SMNVEV come from the germline V gene (reference sequence). V trimming: 5 bases; J trimming: 5 bases; junction bases outside the gene matches: 21. Produced via immunoSEQ multiplex PCR; TCRdb's table is partial and in-frame only. The top ten clones hold around 0.5% of a sample with tens of thousands of clones, approximately 89% of them seen once. The chain has TRBV27 and TRBJ1-2, with 9 bases aligning to TRBD1. This clonotype was sampled from a woman aged 35 to 49 in good health. Sample: CD4+ T cells from PBMCs. The CDR3 here is CASSRAPGTGSSGLYGYTF. CDR3 nucleotide sequence: TGTGCCAGCAGTCGAGCACCCGGGACAGGGTCCTCGGGTCTTTATGGCTACACCTTC.